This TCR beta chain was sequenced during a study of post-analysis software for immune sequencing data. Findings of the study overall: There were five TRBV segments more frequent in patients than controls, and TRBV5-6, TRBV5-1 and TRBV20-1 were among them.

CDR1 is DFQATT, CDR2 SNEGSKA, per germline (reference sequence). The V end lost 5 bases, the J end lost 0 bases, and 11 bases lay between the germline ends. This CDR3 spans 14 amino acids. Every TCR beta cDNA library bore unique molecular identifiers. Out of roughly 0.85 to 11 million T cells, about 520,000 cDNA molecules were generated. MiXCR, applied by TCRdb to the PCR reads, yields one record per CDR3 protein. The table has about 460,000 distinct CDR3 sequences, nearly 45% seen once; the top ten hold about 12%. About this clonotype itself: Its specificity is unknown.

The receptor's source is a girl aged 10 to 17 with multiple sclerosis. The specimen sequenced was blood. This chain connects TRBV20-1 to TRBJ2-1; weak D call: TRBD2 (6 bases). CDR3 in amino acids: CSAGGGSSYNEQFF. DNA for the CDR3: TGCAGTGCTGGTGGAGGGAGCTCCTACAATGAGCAGTTCTTC.